The TCR beta chain described here comes from a study of stem cell transplantation in POMP-related autoinflammatory disease. Study details: After transplant, neutrophils and platelets showed 100% graft donor chimerism through one year. Study-wide results and caveats: Fewer unique TRB V-J gene pairings were identified in patients with PRAID. A trend toward lower repertoire diversity and greater clonality appeared in every analyzed T-cell subset of PRAID patients.

Prominent immunodeficiency with autoinflammation defined PRAID. On this clone: Its specificity is not known.

Profiled with immunoSEQ multiplex PCR; TCRdb holds only in-frame clones, not every one. The table records about 8,600 clones, approximately 85% of them present only once. This TCR derives from a human patient with POMP-related autoinflammation and immune dysregulation (PRAID). Some T cells may be transferred from the graft donor. Sample: CD8+ T cells from PBMCs, taken after stem cell transplantation.

The CDR3 reads CATSRDRGNQPQHF. CDR3 DNA sequence: TGTGCCACCAGCAGGGACAGGGGCAATCAGCCCCAGCATTTT. The rearrangement uses TRBV15 and TRBJ1-5; TRBD1 agrees at 8 bases. V dropped 3 bases and J dropped 2; count of bases not matched to a gene: 0. Germline CDR1 reads LNHNV; CDR2 reads YYDKDF (reference sequence). The CDR3 is 14 residues long.